One T cell receptor beta chain is described in this entry. Its antigen is still unknown. These data belong to a study of shared clonotypes between healthy human individuals. As for the study in general: Three CD4 naive, three CD4 memory, two CD8 naive and one CD8 memory plate were used per donor. Study-wide results and caveats: Memory subsets generally showed smaller estimated richness than naive subsets did. Sequencing of the sorted subsets was shown by rarefaction to be incomplete despite large depth. Only a few donors were included, so the genetic and exposure-history diversity represented was limited.

Trimming cost V 1 base and J 0 bases, with 12 bases left between them. This CDR3 spans 16 amino acids. Germline CDR1 is SGHNT and CDR2 is YYREEE (reference sequence). Libraries were prepared by immunoSEQ multiplex PCR; TCRdb keeps only in-frame clonotypes and omits some of them. The sample records a few million clones, over 90% being singletons. This sequence joins TRBV5-4 and TRBJ2-3; D ambiguous. This TCR derives from a man in his late teens or twenties in good health. Some clones in this sample may be carry-over from other donors' samples. Sequenced sample: naive CD4+ T cells from PBMCs. This sample's subset: CD45RA+ positively selected. CDR3 coding DNA: TGTGCCAGCAGCTTGTCCCATGGGCTGAGCACAGATACGCAGTATTTT. It encodes CASSLSHGLSTDTQYF.